What follows are 8 T cell receptor beta chains derived from one specimen sequenced in a study of cytomegalovirus exposure and HLA in healthy donors. The repertoire was sequenced with immunoSEQ multiplex PCR; TCRdb's copy has only in-frame clones and lacks some. The sample holds 95,000 to 150,000 clones, roughly nine tenths seen once. Sequencing was done on a sample of PBMCs. These receptors all stem from a woman between 18 and 29 years old in good health and CMV-seronegative.

The J gene is TRBJ1-5, the V gene TRBV29-1, with D perhaps TRBD1 (5 bases). V was pared by 4 bases and J by 5 bases, with 9 bases between. The CDR3 length is 12 residues. Germline CDR1 is SQVTM and CDR2 is ANQGSEA. CDR3 region: CSVGQGDQPQHF. CDR3 coding DNA: TGCAGCGTTGGGCAGGGCGATCAGCCCCAGCATTTT.

This chain connects TRBV6-5 to TRBJ1-5, with TRBD1 as a possible D gene (5 bases). From germline, CDR1 is MNHEY and CDR2 SVGAGI. V was trimmed by 7 bases and J by 0 bases, leaving 7 bases between them. The CDR3 extends over 13 amino acids. This CDR3 is CASTGNSNQPQHF. The CDR3 nucleotides read TGTGCCAGCACAGGGAATAGCAATCAGCCCCAGCATTTT.

This clone was found a few times. The chain employs TRBV7-6 and TRBJ2-7; 9 bases are a match to TRBD1. The CDR3 length is 14 residues. CDR1 SGHVS and CDR2 FNYEAQ come from the germline V gene. V lost 6 bases, J lost 2 bases, and 5 bases stayed unmatched. CDR3 sequence reads: CASSTGTGTYEQYF. CDR3 nucleotide sequence: TGTGCCAGCAGTACCGGGACAGGGACCTACGAGCAGTACTTC.

The rearrangement joins TRBV5-1 to TRBJ2-7; the D gene is possibly TRBD1 (6 bases). The germline gives CDR1 SGHRS, CDR2 YFSETQ. This CDR3 is 13 amino acids long. V gave up 3 bases and J gave up 2 bases, with 9 bases separating them. The CDR3 loop is CASSWAGAYEQYF. The DNA for the CDR3 is TGCGCCAGCAGCTGGGCAGGGGCCTACGAGCAGTACTTC.

The chain has TRBV18 and TRBJ2-1; 14 bases align to TRBD2. Germline V lookup: CDR1 KGHSH, CDR2 LQKENI. The CDR3 length is 17 residues. V shed 4 bases, J shed 7 bases, and the junction held 9 bases outside the gene matches. The CDR3 is CASSQRTSGGSPNEQFF. The CDR3 nucleotides are TGTGCCAGCTCACAAAGGACTAGCGGGGGGTCTCCGAATGAGCAGTTCTTC.

This clone has only a few counts. CDR3 bases: TGTGCCAGCAGTCCCTCTCGGCAGGGCGGCTATGGCTACACCTTC. Translating gives CASSPSRQGGYGYTF. The chain is built from TRBV6-6 and TRBJ1-2; possible D gene TRBD1, 5 bases. The CDR3 totals 15 residues. CDR1 is MNHNY, CDR2 SVGAGI, per germline (reference sequence). Deletions cut 5 bases from V and 4 bases from J, with 17 bases between.

The DNA of the CDR3 is TGTGCCAGCAGGGATCGGGGGGGAAACACCATATATTTT. Translating it yields CASRDRGGNTIYF. The chain couples TRBV6-5 to TRBJ1-3; D might be TRBD1 (5 bases). V was clipped by 6 bases and J by 4 bases, with 10 bases between them. The length of the CDR3 is 13 residues. Germline V gives CDR1 MNHEY, CDR2 SVGAGI.

The rearrangement joins TRBV7-2 to TRBJ2-7; 9 positions agree with TRBD2. Germline trimming cut 3 bases from V and 1 base from J; bases unmatched to any gene: 7. The CDR3 totals 16 residues. Germline assignment: CDR1 SGHTA and CDR2 FQGNSA. CDR3 coding DNA: TGTGCCAGCAGCTTTCGCCGCCTAGCGGGGTCCTACGAGCAGTACTTC. It encodes CASSFRRLAGSYEQYF.